This T cell receptor (beta chain) was found in a study of T cell changes during pregnancy in multiple sclerosis. This clone has just one count. Libraries were prepared by immunoSEQ multiplex PCR; TCRdb keeps only in-frame clonotypes and omits some of them. Altogether 40,000 to 55,000 clones are present, roughly 92% being singletons, with the ten largest covering 0.52%. CDR3 length: 12 residues. V dropped 1 base and J dropped 9 bases, with 7 bases sitting between them. From germline, CDR1 is MNHEY and CDR2 SMNVEV (reference sequence). The TCR was taken from a female donor with multiple sclerosis, enrolled in a pregnancy study. This chain uses TRBV27 with TRBJ2-1, with D hard to call. Sequences were derived from CD4+ T cells from peripheral blood mononuclear cells, sampled in the third trimester of pregnancy. The CDR3, as DNA: TGTGCCAGCAGTTTATTTGCCGGTGAGCAGTTCTTC. As protein: CASSLFAGEQFF.